This entry lists 13 T cell receptor beta chains sequenced from one sample in a study of metastatic and nonmetastatic thyroid tumors. Nobody among the patients had been given any treatment before thyroid surgery. Via MiXCR, TCRdb re-called the PCR reads. Counted here are tens of thousands of clones, roughly 19% occurring once; the ten biggest clones make up around two fifths. Source material: blood. Source of these receptors: a female donor with papillary thyroid cancer or a benign thyroid nodule (not recorded which). Some clones in this sample may be carry-over from other donors' samples.

This clone was counted a few times. The V and J genes are TRBV24-1 and TRBJ2-7; no clear D gene. This CDR3 is 14 amino acids long. CDR1 KGHDR and CDR2 SFDVKD come from the germline V gene. V was clipped by 3 bases and J by 3 bases, with 11 bases between them. In DNA, the CDR3 is TGTGCCACCAGTGATCCAGCCTCGGGCTACGAGCAGTACTTC. Translated: CATSDPASGYEQYF.

The chain joins TRBV28 to TRBJ2-7; tentatively, D is TRBD2 (7 bases). In germline, CDR1 is MDHEN, CDR2 SYDVKM. CDR3 length equals 17 residues. V dropped 5 bases and J dropped 13 bases, with 33 bases sitting between them. The CDR3 is CASSVPWAGASKRGHYF. As DNA, the CDR3 is TGTGCCAGCAGTGTCCCCTGGGCGGGAGCTTCCAAACGGGGGCATTACTTC. Full variable domain (rest looked up from reference TRBV28 and TRBJ2-7): DVKVTQSSRYLVKRTGEKVFLECVQDMDHENMFWYRQDPGLGLRLIYFSYDVKMKEKGDIPEGYSVSREKKERFSLILESASTNQTSMYLCASSVPWAGASKRGHYFGPGTRLTVT.

The chain recombines TRBV6-2 or TRBV6-3 with TRBJ1-2; D unresolved. This CDR3 is 12 amino acids long. Trimming cost V 2 bases and J 1 base, with 2 bases left between them. The germline V gene has CDR1 MNHEY and CDR2 SVGEGT. The CDR3 is CASSYSNYGYTF. CDR3 coding DNA: TGTGCCAGCAGTTACAGTAACTATGGCTACACCTTC.

The rearrangement uses TRBV5-1 and TRBJ1-1, with D possibly matching TRBD1 (6 bases). This CDR3 contains 16 residues. Trimming took 0 bases from V and 4 from J, leaving 16 bases between them. Germline V gene sequence: CDR1 SGHRS, CDR2 YFSETQ. The CDR3 coding sequence is TGCGCCAGCAGCTTGGGGGCAGGGGAAAGATCCACTGAAGCTTTCTTT. Protein product: CASSLGAGERSTEAFF.

This clone occurred many times. The rearrangement joins TRBV12-3 or TRBV12-4 to TRBJ1-3; D not certain. The CDR3 runs 13 residues. The V and J ends lost 3 bases and 4 bases respectively, with 7 bases between them. This CDR3 reads CASSLGEGNTIYF. The CDR3 DNA follows: TGTGCCAGCAGTTTGGGTGAGGGAAACACCATATATTTT.

Many counts were recorded for this clone. The chain recombines TRBV29-1 with TRBJ2-5; 12 nucleotides line up with TRBD1. This CDR3 has 14 residues. Germline V gene sequence: CDR1 SQVTM, CDR2 ANQGSEA. The V and J ends lost 7 bases and 5 bases, in that order; junction bases with no gene match: 8. This CDR3 is CSAGTGGIVETQYF. For the CDR3, the DNA is TGCAGCGCAGGGACAGGGGGCATAGTGGAGACCCAGTACTTC.

Many counts were recorded for this clone. The V and J genes are TRBV29-1 and TRBJ2-7; D is possibly TRBD2 (6 bases). V was trimmed by 4 bases and J by 5 bases, leaving 18 bases between them. The CDR3 is made up of 14 amino acids. CDR1 SQVTM and CDR2 ANQGSEA come from the germline V gene. In DNA, the CDR3 is TGCAGCGTTGTTCCAGTGGAGGGAACGGACGAGCAGTACTTC. This gives the protein CSVVPVEGTDEQYF.

This clone has ten or more counts. The chain uses TRBV29-1 and TRBJ2-3; 8 nucleotides line up with TRBD1. Germline-derived CDR1 and CDR2 are SQVTM and ANQGSEA. The CDR3 is 15 amino acids. The junction had 9 bases not matched to a gene; V was cut back by 5 bases and J by 2 bases. This CDR3 reads CSVSVAGGATDTQYF. In DNA, the CDR3 is TGCAGCGTTTCGGTTGCAGGGGGCGCCACAGATACGCAGTATTTT.

This clone came up many times. The chain uses TRBV6-1 and TRBJ2-7, with D tentatively TRBD1 (6 bases). CDR1 is MNHNS and CDR2 is SASEGT in the germline V gene. This CDR3 is 13 amino acids long. The V end lost 3 bases, the J end lost 7 bases, and 13 bases lay between the germline ends. CDR3 residues: CASSDSLRGEQYF. The CDR3 coding sequence is TGTGCCAGCAGTGACTCCCTTAGGGGGGAGCAGTACTTC.

This clone was recorded at least ten times. V usage is TRBV7-8 and J usage is TRBJ2-3; possibly TRBD2 for D (6 bases). This CDR3 region has 15 residues. V shed 6 bases and J shed 4 bases, with 17 bases lying between them. Germline V CDR1 and CDR2: SGHVS, FQNEAQ. CDR3 sequence reads: CASSSRRLGSDTQYF. The CDR3 DNA is TGTGCCAGCAGTTCCCGGAGACTAGGGTCAGATACGCAGTATTTT.

This clone was seen many times. The same CDR3 is also encoded by other DNA sequences in this sample. This chain uses TRBV30 with TRBJ2-7; TRBD2 aligns across 8 bases. Germline V gene sequence: CDR1 GTSNPN, CDR2 SVGIG (reference sequence). The CDR3 contains 15 residues. V shed 3 bases and J 5 bases; nucleotides not matched to a gene: 12. CDR3 protein: CAWRAPGTRLNEQYF. In DNA, the CDR3 is TGTGCCTGGAGAGCGCCCGGGACTAGGTTGAACGAGCAGTACTTC.

The V and J genes are TRBV19 and TRBJ2-3; 9 bases match TRBD2. The CDR3 totals 16 residues. CDR1 and CDR2 (germline): LNHDA, SQIVND (reference sequence). Trimming cost V 4 bases and J 0 bases; bases outside gene matches: 5. The CDR3 is CASSTPSGGSTDTQYF. The DNA for the CDR3 is TGTGCCAGTAGTACCCCCAGCGGGGGGAGCACAGATACGCAGTATTTT.

There are a few counts of this clone. The chain recombines TRBV20-1 with TRBJ1-2, with a possible D match to TRBD1 (6 bases). V was pared by 6 bases and J by 5 bases, with 16 bases between. Per germline, CDR1 DFQATT and CDR2 SNEGSKA (reference sequence). The CDR3 has 13 residues. The CDR3 loop is CSATTGGQYGYTF. CDR3 DNA: TGCAGTGCCACAACCGGGGGGCAATATGGCTACACCTTC.